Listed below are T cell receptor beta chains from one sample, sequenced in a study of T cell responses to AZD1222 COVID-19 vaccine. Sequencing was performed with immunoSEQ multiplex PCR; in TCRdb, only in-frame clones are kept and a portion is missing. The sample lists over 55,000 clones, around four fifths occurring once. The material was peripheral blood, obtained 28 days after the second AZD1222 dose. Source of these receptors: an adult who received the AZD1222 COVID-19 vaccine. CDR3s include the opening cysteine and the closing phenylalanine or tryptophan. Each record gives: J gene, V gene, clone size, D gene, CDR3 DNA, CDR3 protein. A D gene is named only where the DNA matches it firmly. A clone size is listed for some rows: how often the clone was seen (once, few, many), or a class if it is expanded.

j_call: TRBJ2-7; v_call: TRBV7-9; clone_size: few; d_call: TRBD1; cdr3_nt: TGTGCCAGCAGCCCAGCCGGGACAGGGGGTCCCTACGAGCAGTACTTC; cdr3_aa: CASSPAGTGGPYEQYF
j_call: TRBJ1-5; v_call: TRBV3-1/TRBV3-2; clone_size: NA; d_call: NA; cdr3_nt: TGTGCCAGCAGCCAAGATAGGGGCGAGGGCAATCAGCCCCAGCATTTT; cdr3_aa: CASSQDRGEGNQPQHF
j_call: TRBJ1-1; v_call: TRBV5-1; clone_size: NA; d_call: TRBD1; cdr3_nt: TGCGCCAGCAGCTCGCCGGACAGGGGACTCACTGAAGCTTTCTTT; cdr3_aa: CASSSPDRGLTEAFF
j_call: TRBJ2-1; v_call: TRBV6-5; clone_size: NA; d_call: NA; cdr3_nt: TGTGCCAGTCCTTTGTCCGAAAGCTCCTACAATGAGCAGTTCTTC; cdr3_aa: CASPLSESSYNEQFF
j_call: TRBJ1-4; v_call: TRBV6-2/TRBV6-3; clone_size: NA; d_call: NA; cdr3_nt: TGTGCCAGCAGTCGCTACAGTGCAACTAATGAAAAACTGTTTTTT; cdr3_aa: CASSRYSATNEKLFF
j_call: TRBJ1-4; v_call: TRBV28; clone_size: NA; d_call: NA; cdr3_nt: TGTGCCAGCGCCTATGGGGAGAAACTGTTTTTT; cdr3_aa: CASAYGEKLFF
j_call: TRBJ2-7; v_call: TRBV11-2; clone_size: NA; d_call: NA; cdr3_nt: TGTGCCAGCAGCTTAGGGGGTAACGAGCAGTACTTC; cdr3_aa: CASSLGGNEQYF
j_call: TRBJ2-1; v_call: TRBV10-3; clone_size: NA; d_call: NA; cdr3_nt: TGTGCCATCAGTGAGGTAAATGAGCAGTTCTTC; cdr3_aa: CAISEVNEQFF
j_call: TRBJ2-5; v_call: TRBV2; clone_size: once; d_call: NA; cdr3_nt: TGTGCCAGCAGTGTGGGGGAGACCCAGTACTTC; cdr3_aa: CASSVGETQYF
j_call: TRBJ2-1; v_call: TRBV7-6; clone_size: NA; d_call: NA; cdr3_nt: TGTGCCAGCAGCCCCGTCCTGAGCTCCTACAATGAGCAGTTCTTC; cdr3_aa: CASSPVLSSYNEQFF
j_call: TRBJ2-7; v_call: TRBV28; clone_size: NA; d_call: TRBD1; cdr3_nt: TGTGCCAGCAGTGGAACAGGGGGTTCCCGCGAGCAGTACTTC; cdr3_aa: CASSGTGGSREQYF
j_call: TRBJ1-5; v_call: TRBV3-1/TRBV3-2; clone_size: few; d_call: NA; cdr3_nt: TGTGCCAGCAGCCAATTATCTGGGGATGGCCAGCCCCAGCATTTT; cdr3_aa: CASSQLSGDGQPQHF
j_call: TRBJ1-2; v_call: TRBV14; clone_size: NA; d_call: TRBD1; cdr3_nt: TGTGCCAGCAGCTTACAGGGGCAGCGCGTCTATGGCTACACCTTC; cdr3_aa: CASSLQGQRVYGYTF
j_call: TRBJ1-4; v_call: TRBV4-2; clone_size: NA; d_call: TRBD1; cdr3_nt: TGTGCCAGCAGCCAGGCCCGGGACAGAGGAAATGAAAAACTGTTTTTT; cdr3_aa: CASSQARDRGNEKLFF
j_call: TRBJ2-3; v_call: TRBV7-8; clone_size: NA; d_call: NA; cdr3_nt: TGTGCCAGCAGACCCGGGTTGGGGGGGCGCACAGATACGCAGTATTTT; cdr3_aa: CASRPGLGGRTDTQYF
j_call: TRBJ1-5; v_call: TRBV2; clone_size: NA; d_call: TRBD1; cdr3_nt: TGTGCCAGCAGTGGACAGGGGTCACCCAATCAGCCCCAGCATTTT; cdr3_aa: CASSGQGSPNQPQHF
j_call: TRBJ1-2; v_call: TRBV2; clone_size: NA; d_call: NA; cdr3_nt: TGTGCCAGCATCGACTCGGGCAGACCGGACTATGGCTACACCTTC; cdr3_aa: CASIDSGRPDYGYTF
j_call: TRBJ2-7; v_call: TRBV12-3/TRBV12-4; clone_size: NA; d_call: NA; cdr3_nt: TGTGCCAGCAGTTTATCTGGCCCCTACGAGCAGTACTTC; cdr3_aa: CASSLSGPYEQYF
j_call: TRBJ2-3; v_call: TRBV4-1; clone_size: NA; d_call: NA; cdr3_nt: TGCGCCAGCAGCCAAGAAAGGACCATTTCCGTGACAACAGATACGCAGTATTTT; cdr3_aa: CASSQERTISVTTDTQYF
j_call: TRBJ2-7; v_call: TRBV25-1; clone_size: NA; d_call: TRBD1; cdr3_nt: TGTGCCAGTTCCTTGGACAGGGGCCCCTACGAGCAGTACTTC; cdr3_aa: CASSLDRGPYEQYF
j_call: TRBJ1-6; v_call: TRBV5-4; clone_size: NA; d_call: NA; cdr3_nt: TGTGCCAGCAGCAGTCCACCATCTGATAATTCACCCCTCCACTTT; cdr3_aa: CASSSPPSDNSPLHF
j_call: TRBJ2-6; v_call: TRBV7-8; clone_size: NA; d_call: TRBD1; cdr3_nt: TGTGCCAGCAGCTCCCAGGGGGCATCTGGGGCCAACGTCCTGACTTTC; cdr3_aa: CASSSQGASGANVLTF
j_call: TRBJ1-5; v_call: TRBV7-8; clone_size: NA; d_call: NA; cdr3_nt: TGTGCCAGCAGCTCTCGATCCCTGACACCTCAGCCCCAGCATTTT; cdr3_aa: CASSSRSLTPQPQHF